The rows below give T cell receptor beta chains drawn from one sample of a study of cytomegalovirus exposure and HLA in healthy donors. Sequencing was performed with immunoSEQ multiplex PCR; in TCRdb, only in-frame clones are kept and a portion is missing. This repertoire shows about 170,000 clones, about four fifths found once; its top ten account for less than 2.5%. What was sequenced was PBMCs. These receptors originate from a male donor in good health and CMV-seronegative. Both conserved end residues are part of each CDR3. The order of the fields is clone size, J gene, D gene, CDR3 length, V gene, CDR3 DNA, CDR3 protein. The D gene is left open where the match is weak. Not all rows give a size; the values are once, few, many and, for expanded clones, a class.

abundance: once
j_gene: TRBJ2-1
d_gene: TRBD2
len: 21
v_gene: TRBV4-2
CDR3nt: TGTGCCAGCAGCCAAGAAGTGAGTAGCGGGAGGGTCCCCCGGTCCTACAATGAGCAGTTCTTC
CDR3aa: CASSQEVSSGRVPRSYNEQFF

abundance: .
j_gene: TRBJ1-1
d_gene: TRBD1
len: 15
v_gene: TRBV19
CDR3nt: TGTGCCAGTAGTAGAGACAGGGGCAAGAACACTGAAGCTTTCTTT
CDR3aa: CASSRDRGKNTEAFF

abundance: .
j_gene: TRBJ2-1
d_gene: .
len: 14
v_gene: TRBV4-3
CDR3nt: TGCGCCAGCAGCCAAGGAGCGACTCACAATGAGCAGTTCTTC
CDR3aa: CASSQGATHNEQFF

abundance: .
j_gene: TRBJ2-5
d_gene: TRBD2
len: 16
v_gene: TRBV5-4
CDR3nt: TGTGCCAGCAGCTCGACTAGCGGGGGGGACATAGAGACCCAGTACTTC
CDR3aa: CASSSTSGGDIETQYF

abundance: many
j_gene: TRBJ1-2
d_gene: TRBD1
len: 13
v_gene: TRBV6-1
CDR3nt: TGTGCCAGCAGCAACAGGGGGGGGAGGGGCTACACCTTC
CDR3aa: CASSNRGGRGYTF

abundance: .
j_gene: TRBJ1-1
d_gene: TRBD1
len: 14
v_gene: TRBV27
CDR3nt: TGTGCCAGCAGTCCCAGACAGGGTCCCACTGAAGCTTTCTTT
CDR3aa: CASSPRQGPTEAFF

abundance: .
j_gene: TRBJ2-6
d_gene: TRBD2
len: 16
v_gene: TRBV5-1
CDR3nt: TGCGCCAGCACCCTGGGGGGGGGTGCCGGGGCCAACGTCCTGACTTTC
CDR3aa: CASTLGGGAGANVLTF

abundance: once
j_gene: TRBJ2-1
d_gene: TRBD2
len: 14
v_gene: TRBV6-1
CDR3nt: TGTGCCAGCAGCCAACTAGCGGGAGGGAATGAGCAGTTCTTC
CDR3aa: CASSQLAGGNEQFF

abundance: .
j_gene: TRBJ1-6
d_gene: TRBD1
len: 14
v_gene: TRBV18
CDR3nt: TGTGCCAGCTCACCGGGACAGGGAAGGCGCACCCTCCACTTT
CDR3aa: CASSPGQGRRTLHF

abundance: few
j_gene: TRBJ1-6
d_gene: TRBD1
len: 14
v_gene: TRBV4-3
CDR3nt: TGCGCCAGCAGCCAGGGGACAGGGCCTTCACCCCTCCACTTT
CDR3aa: CASSQGTGPSPLHF

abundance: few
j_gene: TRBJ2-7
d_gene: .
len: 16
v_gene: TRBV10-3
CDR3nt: TGTGCCTCTCTTGATCCGGGGGGCGCCGGGTCCTACGAGCAGTACTTC
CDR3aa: CASLDPGGAGSYEQYF

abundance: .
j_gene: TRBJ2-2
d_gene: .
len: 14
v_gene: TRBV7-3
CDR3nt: TGTGCCAGCAGCCAGGACTTTTTCACCGGGGAGCTGTTTTTT
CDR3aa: CASSQDFFTGELFF

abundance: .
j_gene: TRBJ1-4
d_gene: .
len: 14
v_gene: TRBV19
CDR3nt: TGTGCCAGTAGTATACCGGGAACAGATGAAAAACTGTTTTTT
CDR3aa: CASSIPGTDEKLFF

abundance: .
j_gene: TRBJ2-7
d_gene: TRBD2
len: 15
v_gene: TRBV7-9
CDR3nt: TGTGCCAGCAGTAGGGACGGGGGGAGCTCCTACGAGCAGTACTTC
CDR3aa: CASSRDGGSSYEQYF

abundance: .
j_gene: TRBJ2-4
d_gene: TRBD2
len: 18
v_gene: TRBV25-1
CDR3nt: TGTGCCAGCAGTGAAGTGGCTAGCGGGGGGGCATCAAAAAACATTCAGTACTTC
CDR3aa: CASSEVASGGASKNIQYF

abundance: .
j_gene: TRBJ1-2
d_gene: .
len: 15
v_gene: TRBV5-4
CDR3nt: TGTGCCAGCACCTTCCAGGCTCTGGGAGACTATGGCTACACCTTC
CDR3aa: CASTFQALGDYGYTF

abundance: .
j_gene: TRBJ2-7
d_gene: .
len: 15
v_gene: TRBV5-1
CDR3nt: TGCGCCAGCAGACAGAGACAGGAGAGCTCCTACGAGCAGTACTTC
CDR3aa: CASRQRQESSYEQYF

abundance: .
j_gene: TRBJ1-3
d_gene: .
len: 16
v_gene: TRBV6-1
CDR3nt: TGTGCCAGCAGTGAAGTAGAGGGTTGGTCTGGAAACACCATATATTTT
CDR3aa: CASSEVEGWSGNTIYF

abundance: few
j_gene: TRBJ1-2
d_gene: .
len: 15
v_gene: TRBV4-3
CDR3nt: TGCGCCAGCAGCCAAGGGCATCCAGGGGCGGGTGGCTACACCTTC
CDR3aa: CASSQGHPGAGGYTF

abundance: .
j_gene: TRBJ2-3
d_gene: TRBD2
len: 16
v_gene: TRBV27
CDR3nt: TGTGCCAGCCGCGGCCGGGGACTAGCGGATACAGATACGCAGTATTTT
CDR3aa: CASRGRGLADTDTQYF

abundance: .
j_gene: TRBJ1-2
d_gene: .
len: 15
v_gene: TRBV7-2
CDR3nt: TGTGCCAGCAGCTTAGATCGCAGTCCTAACTATGGCTACACCTTC
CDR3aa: CASSLDRSPNYGYTF

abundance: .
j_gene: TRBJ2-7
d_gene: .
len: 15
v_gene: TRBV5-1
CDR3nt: TGCGCCAGCACCCCTGGGACTGACAGCTCCTACGAGCAGTACTTC
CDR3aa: CASTPGTDSSYEQYF

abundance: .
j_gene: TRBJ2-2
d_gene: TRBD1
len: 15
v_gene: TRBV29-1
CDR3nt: TGCAGCGTTGAGACGGGACAGGGGTTGGGCGGGGAGCTGTTTTTT
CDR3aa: CSVETGQGLGGELFF

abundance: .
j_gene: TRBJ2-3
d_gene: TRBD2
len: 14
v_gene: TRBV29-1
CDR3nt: TGCAGCGTTCGGACTAGCGGGAGTTCAGATACGCAGTATTTT
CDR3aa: CSVRTSGSSDTQYF

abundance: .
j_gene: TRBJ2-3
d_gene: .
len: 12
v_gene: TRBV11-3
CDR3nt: TGTGCCAGCAGCCCCGACAGAGATACGCAGTATTTT
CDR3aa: CASSPDRDTQYF

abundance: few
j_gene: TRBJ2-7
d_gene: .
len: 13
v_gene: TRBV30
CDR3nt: TGTGCCTGGAGTTCCTCCCGGGGCTACGAGCAGTACTTC
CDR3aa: CAWSSSRGYEQYF

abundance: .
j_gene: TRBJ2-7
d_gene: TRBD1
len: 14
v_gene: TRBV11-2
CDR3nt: TGTGCCAGCAGCTTGGAAGACAGGGTTGACGAGCAGTACTTC
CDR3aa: CASSLEDRVDEQYF

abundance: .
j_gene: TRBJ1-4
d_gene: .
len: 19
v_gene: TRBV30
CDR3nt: TGTGCCTGGAGTGTTTTTGGTGTTTCGACAAGTATGGCGAATGAAAAACTGTTTTTT
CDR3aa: CAWSVFGVSTSMANEKLFF

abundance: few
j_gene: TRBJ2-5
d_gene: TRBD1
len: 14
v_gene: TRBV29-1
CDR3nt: TGCAGCCTAGGTAGGGGACAGGGTTTAGAGACCCAGTACTTC
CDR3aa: CSLGRGQGLETQYF